This entry features one TCR beta chain sequence. This entry belongs to a study of T cells in Graves' hyperthyroidism and ophthalmopathy. Study in general: At the time of initial diagnosis and before any treatment, peripheral blood was collected.

V was pared by 2 bases and J by 6 bases, with 9 bases between. CDR1 and CDR2 from the germline V gene are SGHRS and YFSETQ. This CDR3 region has 13 residues. The source material, RNA transcripts, was used to amplify TCR beta CDR3 regions. A first-round RT-PCR of the TCR CDR3 used the HTBI primer set. TCRdb passed the multiplex PCR reads through MiXCR, listing each CDR3 protein once. The table lists around 600,000 distinct CDR3 sequences, approximately 15% of them singletons, with more than 3% in the top ten. This clonotype was sampled from a woman between 40 and 50 years old with Graves' ophthalmopathy. The material sequenced was blood. The chain couples TRBV5-1 to TRBJ2-1, with no clear D. CDR3 sequence (DNA): TGCGCCAGCAGCTTTGCGGCGGTCAATGAGCAGTTCTTC. It codes for CASSFAAVNEQFF.